This T cell receptor beta chain was identified during a study of CD8+ T cells in alopecia areata. For this clone: As yet, its antigen is unknown.

General observations from the study: Sharing of TCRs across patients appeared less clear than in mice, possibly for HLA-related reasons.

Sequencing templates came from extracted RNA that was reverse transcribed into cDNA. Sequencing was performed with immunoSEQ multiplex PCR; in TCRdb, only in-frame clones are kept and a portion is missing. The sample includes roughly 180,000 clones, over 55% seen only once; the top ten take more than 1.5%. Germline V gene lookup returns CDR1 SGHTA and CDR2 FQGNSA. V was cut by 5 bases and J by 3 bases, with 19 bases left in between. CDR3 length: 16 amino acids. This chain connects TRBV7-2 to TRBJ1-2; a weak D match, TRBD1 (5 bases). The source of this sequence is a human donor with alopecia areata. The material sequenced was CD4+ T cells sorted from blood, taken at week 0. The CDR3 sequence: CASSPDYRSTHYGYTF. As DNA, the CDR3 is TGTGCCAGCAGCCCGGATTACAGGTCCACGCACTATGGCTACACCTTC.